What follows are 24 T cell receptor beta chains derived from one specimen sequenced in a study of memory CD4+ T cells and cytomegalovirus serostatus (dated by TCRdb to the late 2010s). Single viable CD3+CD4+CD8-CD45RO+ cells were sorted as memory CD4+ T cells on a FACSAria II. The method behind the library was the immunoSEQ multiplex PCR assay. TCRdb's version of the immuneACCESS table is confined to in-frame rearrangements and falls short of the full clone set. An unresolved V gene accounts for under half of the shortfall where checked; the remainder is of unknown origin. In all, the sample holds under 80,000 clones, and around 86% of those were seen once. The top ten hold nearly 0.9% of the sample. Material for sequencing was memory CD4+ T cells from blood. The source is an adult in good health and CMV-seronegative.

This clone has only one observation. CDR3 DNA sequence: TGTGCCAGCAGTTACCAGCGAAATTCACCCCTCCACTTT. Amino acids: CASSYQRNSPLHF. The V call is TRBV6-5, the J call TRBJ1-6; D remains ambiguous. Between the trimmed V and J ends, which lost 2 bases and 7 bases, there was a span of 6 bases. The CDR3 is 13 amino acids. CDR1 is MNHEY and CDR2 is SVGAGI in the germline V gene.

The chain is built from TRBV27 and TRBJ1-3, with 10 bases fitting TRBD1. V lost 4 bases to trimming and J lost 4 bases; unmatched junction nucleotides: 7. The CDR3 length is 16 residues. Germline CDR1 and CDR2: MNHEY and SMNVEV (reference sequence). CDR3 coding DNA: TGTGCCAGCAGTTCGAAATTGACAGGGGGCGGAAACACCATATATTTT. Its translation: CASSSKLTGGGNTIYF.

The rearrangement uses TRBV7-3 and TRBJ2-2; D possibly matches TRBD1 or TRBD2 (5 bases each). The CDR3 has 16 residues. The germline V gene has CDR1 SGHTA and CDR2 FQGTGA. The V gene lost 2 bases and the J gene lost 3 bases, with 13 bases spanning the gap. CDR3 DNA sequence: TGTGCCAGCAGCTTAGGAGGCCAGGGATACACCGGGGAGCTGTTTTTT. Protein: CASSLGGQGYTGELFF.

This chain links TRBV7-2 with TRBJ2-7; 10 nucleotides align to TRBD1. Germline V gives CDR1 SGHTA, CDR2 FQGNSA. CDR3 length: 15 residues. Losses at the gene ends were 5 bases for V and 3 bases for J; bases not matched to a gene: 7. The CDR3 protein is CASSPAGTGVYEQYF. The CDR3 bases are TGTGCCAGCAGCCCAGCCGGGACAGGGGTCTACGAGCAGTACTTC.

The chain uses TRBV2 and TRBJ2-1; possibly TRBD1 for D (6 bases). The CDR3 loop spans 12 amino acids. The germline gives CDR1 SNHLY, CDR2 FYNNEI. V dropped 6 bases and J dropped 3 bases, with 6 bases sitting between them. The CDR3 is CASRDSYNEQFF. The CDR3 region has the DNA TGTGCCAGCAGGGACAGCTACAATGAGCAGTTCTTC. The variable domain in full, with the rest retrieved from reference TRBV2 and TRBJ2-1, is EPEVTQTPSHQVTQMGQEVILRCVPISNHLYFYWYRQILGQKVEFLVSFYNNEISEKSEIFDDQFSVERPDGSNFTLKIRSTKLEDSAMYFCASRDSYNEQFFGPGTRLTVL.

This clone was recorded only once. The V call is TRBV6-5, the J call TRBJ2-7; no reliable D call. Germline-derived CDR1 and CDR2 are MNHEY and SVGAGI. V was pared by 0 bases and J by 4 bases, with 4 bases between. The CDR3 has 12 residues. CDR3 nucleotide sequence: TGTGCCAGCAGTTACTCGCAATACGAGCAGTACTTC. Its protein product is CASSYSQYEQYF.

The genes are TRBV7-3 and TRBJ2-5, with 10 bases lining up with TRBD1. CDR3 size: 16 residues. The germline V gene encodes CDR1 SGHTA and CDR2 FQGTGA. V shed 2 bases and J 7 bases; nucleotides not matched to a gene: 10. The CDR3 loop is CASSLVGQGFGGTQYF. CDR3 coding DNA: TGTGCCAGCAGCTTAGTGGGACAGGGGTTTGGAGGGACCCAGTACTTC. Full variable domain (remainder filled in from reference TRBV7-3 and TRBJ2-5): GAGVSQTPSNKVTEKGKYVELRCDPISGHTALYWYRQSLGQGPEFLIYFQGTGAADDSGLPNDRFFAVRPEGSVSTLKIQRTERGDSAVYLCASSLVGQGFGGTQYFGPGTRLLVL.

This sequence joins TRBV6-1 and TRBJ1-2; the D gene is possibly TRBD1 (6 bases). V was pared by 7 bases and J by 1 base, with 16 bases between. CDR3 size: 15 residues. The germline V gene has CDR1 MNHNS and CDR2 SASEGT. The CDR3 DNA is TGTGCCAGCACTACAGGGTCAGGCTTTAACTATGGCTACACCTTC. Amino acid sequence: CASTTGSGFNYGYTF.

The chain joins TRBV28 to TRBJ2-5; D perhaps matches TRBD2 (5 bases). This CDR3 has 14 residues. CDR1 and CDR2 (germline): MDHEN, SYDVKM. Trimming cost V 2 bases and J 2 bases, with 9 bases left between them. CDR3 in amino acids: CASSLGGPQETQYF. The CDR3 DNA reads TGTGCCAGCAGTTTAGGCGGGCCACAAGAGACCCAGTACTTC.

The chain uses TRBV2 and TRBJ2-5; D uncertain. Germline V gene lookup returns CDR1 SNHLY and CDR2 FYNNEI. Trimming took off 2 bases at V and 6 bases at J, with 7 bases between the two ends. CDR3 length equals 12 residues. Here the CDR3 DNA reads TGTGCCAGCAGTGAATCGGGCCAGACCCAGTACTTC. Protein: CASSESGQTQYF.

This chain links TRBV6-5 with TRBJ1-5; D not certain. The length of the CDR3 is 14 residues. Per the germline V gene, CDR1 is MNHEY and CDR2 is SVGAGI. Trimming took 1 base from V and 4 from J, leaving 8 bases between them. The CDR3 is CASSYFGANQPQHF. The DNA of the CDR3 is TGTGCCAGCAGTTACTTCGGTGCAAATCAGCCCCAGCATTTT.

In this sample, this clone turned up once. J is TRBJ2-4 and V is TRBV7-9, with 7 bases lining up with TRBD1. The CDR3 has 15 amino acids. Germline CDR1 is SEHNR and CDR2 is FQNEAQ (reference sequence). J lost 3 bases, V lost 4 bases, and 6 bases had no gene match. The CDR3 nucleotides read TGTGCCAGCAGCTCCCAGGGGGTATTCAAAAACATTCAGTACTTC. Translation: CASSSQGVFKNIQYF.

The gene calls are TRBV7-3 and TRBJ1-2; 7 positions match TRBD1. This CDR3 is built from 13 residues. The V segment lost 5 bases and the J segment 8 bases; nucleotides outside the gene matches: 8. Germline loops: CDR1 SGHTA, CDR2 FQGTGA. The CDR3 loop is CASSSVGGRGYTF. The CDR3 region has the DNA TGTGCCAGCAGCAGCGTAGGGGGCCGCGGCTACACCTTC.

V gene TRBV2 combines with J gene TRBJ2-1; D is possibly TRBD1 (6 bases). The CDR3 sequence is 12 residues long. Deletions cut 2 bases from V and 12 bases from J, with 11 bases between. Germline V gene data show CDR1 as SNHLY and CDR2 as FYNNEI. CDR3 bases: TGTGCCAGCAGTGAAAAGGGGGTGGGGCAGTTCTTC. As protein: CASSEKGVGQFF.

The rearrangement uses TRBV18 and TRBJ2-7; weak D call: TRBD2 (6 bases). V was cut by 6 bases and J by 1 base, with 13 bases left in between. CDR1 is KGHSH and CDR2 is LQKENI in the germline V gene. The CDR3 has 14 residues. CDR3 sequence: CASSASGQSYEQYF. The CDR3 bases are TGTGCCAGCTCCGCGAGCGGGCAGTCCTACGAGCAGTACTTC.

V gene TRBV2 combines with J gene TRBJ2-7, with TRBD2 matching 9 bases. V was pared by 8 bases and J by 6 bases, with 8 bases of the junction left unmatched. The CDR3 covers 13 residues. CDR1 is SNHLY, CDR2 FYNNEI, per germline. DNA of the CDR3: TGTGCCAGCGAGCCTAGCGGGAAAGGCGAGCAGTACTTC. Protein product: CASEPSGKGEQYF.

This chain uses TRBV5-1 with TRBJ1-1, with 7 nucleotides matching TRBD1. Per the germline V gene, CDR1 is SGHRS and CDR2 is YFSETQ. V was clipped by 1 base and J by 6 bases; unmatched bases: 6. This CDR3 has 14 amino acids. CDR3 residues: CASSLRQGTAEAFF. CDR3 DNA sequence: TGCGCCAGCAGCTTGAGGCAGGGGACAGCTGAAGCTTTCTTT.

The chain recombines TRBV19 with TRBJ1-2, with D perhaps TRBD1 (5 bases). Trimming took off 9 bases at V and 3 bases at J, with 14 bases between the two ends. The germline CDR1 and CDR2 sequences are LNHDA and SQIVND (reference sequence). This CDR3 has 13 amino acids. The CDR3 sequence: CASASGTDYGYTF. CDR3 in DNA: TGTGCCAGCGCCTCCGGGACGGACTATGGCTACACCTTC. Variable domain in full (rest from reference TRBV19 and TRBJ1-2): DGGITQSPKYLFRKEGQNVTLSCEQNLNHDAMYWYRQDPGQGLRLIYYSQIVNDFQKGDIAEGYSVSREKKESFPLTVTSAQKNPTAFYLCASASGTDYGYTFGSGTRLTVV.

The J gene is TRBJ2-7, the V gene TRBV6-6; TRBD2 agrees at 8 bases. The V gene's germline CDR1 is MNHNY and CDR2 SVGAGI (reference sequence). The trim removed 5 bases at V and 0 bases at J, leaving 3 bases unmatched. The CDR3 sequence is 14 residues long. The chain's CDR3 is CASSRGLDSYEQYF. DNA of the CDR3: TGTGCCAGCAGTAGGGGACTAGACTCCTACGAGCAGTACTTC.

This clone showed up just a few times. J is TRBJ1-5 and V is TRBV14; tentative D call: TRBD1 (6 bases). Per germline, CDR1 SGHDN and CDR2 FVKESK. The CDR3 covers 13 residues. With 4 bases removed from V and 7 bases from J, the gap between germline ends came to 11 bases. The CDR3 loop is CASSRSGDQPQHF. The CDR3 nucleotides read TGTGCCAGCAGCCGTTCAGGGGACCAGCCCCAGCATTTT.

This chain connects TRBV5-5 to TRBJ1-1; D is perhaps TRBD1 (6 bases). Germline-derived CDR1 and CDR2 are SGHKS and YYEKEE (reference sequence). Trimming shortened V by 3 bases and J by 2 bases, and 11 bases separated the two germline ends. The CDR3 covers 14 residues. This CDR3 reads CASSSGTSNTEAFF. Written as DNA, the CDR3 is TGTGCCAGCAGCTCCGGGACATCAAACACTGAAGCTTTCTTT. Together with reference TRBV5-5 and TRBJ1-1, the CDR3 gives the full variable domain: DAGVTQSPTHLIKTRGQQVTLRCSPISGHKSVSWYQQVLGQGPQFIFQYYEKEERGRGNFPDRFSARQFPNYSSELNVNALLLGDSALYLCASSSGTSNTEAFFGQGTRLTVV.

This chain uses TRBV7-3 with TRBJ2-1; weak D call: TRBD1 (6 bases). V lost 3 bases to trimming and J lost 7 bases, with 16 bases between them. CDR1 is SGHTA and CDR2 is FQGTGA in the germline V gene. This CDR3 is 15 amino acids long. CDR3 DNA sequence: TGTGCCAGCAGCTTTACAGGGAACCGAATTAATGAGCAGTTCTTC. It specifies CASSFTGNRINEQFF.

The V gene is TRBV5-1, the J gene TRBJ1-1; no clear D gene. There are 14 residues in the CDR3. Trimming took 1 base from V and 7 from J, leaving 14 bases between them. CDR1 is SGHRS and CDR2 is YFSETQ in the germline V gene. The CDR3 coding sequence is TGCGCCAGCAGCTTGAATCAGCCTAGGGATGAAGCTTTCTTT. It codes for CASSLNQPRDEAFF. The variable domain in full, completed from reference TRBV5-1 and TRBJ1-1, reads KAGVTQTPRYLIKTRGQQVTLSCSPISGHRSVSWYQQTPGQGLQFLFEYFSETQRNKGNFPGRFSGRQFSNSRSEMNVSTLELGDSALYLCASSLNQPRDEAFFGQGTRLTVV.

The gene calls are TRBV2 and TRBJ2-2; unclear D gene. V shed 2 bases and J shed 0 bases, with 7 bases lying between them. Germline V gene lookup returns CDR1 SNHLY and CDR2 FYNNEI. CDR3 length: 15 amino acids. The chain's CDR3 is CASSENPANTGELFF. Here the CDR3 DNA reads TGTGCCAGCAGTGAAAACCCCGCGAACACCGGGGAGCTGTTTTTT.